The sequence of this T cell receptor (beta chain) was determined in a study of human T cells and chemical hapten exposure (dated by TCRdb to the early 2020s). In the study overall: Libraries were pooled for sequencing, and variation in per-sample TCR yields was attributed mainly to small differences in library volumes within the pool. For every blood RNA sample, sequencing covered both the TCR alpha and TCR beta chains. Peripheral blood TCR repertoire changes were tracked in vivo in alopecia patients during primary and secondary sensitization to the hapten diphenylcyclopropenone (DPC). Findings and caveats that apply to the study as a whole: After repeated subsampling, changes were observed in the strength of the expansion versus patch-test correlation and in the threshold at which the correlation became significant. The number of TCRs above 1 in 1000 frequency did not change with DPC sensitization; there was no evidence of global repertoire structure alterations.

This clonotype was detected many times. No antigen is known for it. Base qualities are not at hand, and no much larger clone is one base apart. This sample's time point label indicates: healthy volunteer bleed at 6 weeks. Total RNA was extracted from unfractionated whole blood collected in Tempus Blood RNA tubes. As TCR sequencing controls, several healthy volunteers were used, with blood taken at day 0, 2 weeks and 6 weeks. To prepare the library, RACE was applied. Data came from a NextSeq 500. During library preparation, unique molecular identifiers were attached to individual cDNA molecules so that TCRs could be counted in a quantitative, reproducible way. The authors' pipeline ran thus. Samples had a median of approximately 93,000 TCRs, with a range from roughly 20,000 to 690,600. The Decombinator software suite was used to annotate V, J and CDR3 in the TCR reads. For PS versus PT1 abundance plots, all samples were subsampled to the same number of TCRs (28,000). Expanded TCRs were defined as absent before sensitization and observed at least eight times at the 2-week time point. The public reads were run again by TCRdb, first through fastp at Q25 and then through MiXCR, and only productive beta chains were kept. Every entry covers one CDR3 protein and lists the most common genes and DNA from its rows. TCRdb, not the authors, supplied the V and J calls. The sample table shows around 35,000 distinct CDR3 sequences, and 5.5% are seen once. Roughly 13% of the sample goes to the ten largest clones.

Trimming at the junction amounts to 5 bases on V and 8 bases on J, and the germline ends lie 10 bases apart. The CDR3, from cysteine to phenylalanine, totals 11 residues. Only the CDR3 portion is preserved as DNA: 33 bases, with reading frame beginning at the first base. According to the germline V gene (reference sequence), CDR1 reads DFQATT and CDR2 reads SNEGSKA. The rearrangement combines TRBV20-1 with TRBJ2-4; the best D guess is TRBD2, with 7 bases matching. The sequence was collected from a human donor in good health. Some clones in this sample may be carry-over from other donors' samples. Sample: whole blood. The CDR3 reads CSAGGADIQYF. The DNA reads as follows: TGCAGTGCTGGGGGGGCCGACATTCAGTACTTC.